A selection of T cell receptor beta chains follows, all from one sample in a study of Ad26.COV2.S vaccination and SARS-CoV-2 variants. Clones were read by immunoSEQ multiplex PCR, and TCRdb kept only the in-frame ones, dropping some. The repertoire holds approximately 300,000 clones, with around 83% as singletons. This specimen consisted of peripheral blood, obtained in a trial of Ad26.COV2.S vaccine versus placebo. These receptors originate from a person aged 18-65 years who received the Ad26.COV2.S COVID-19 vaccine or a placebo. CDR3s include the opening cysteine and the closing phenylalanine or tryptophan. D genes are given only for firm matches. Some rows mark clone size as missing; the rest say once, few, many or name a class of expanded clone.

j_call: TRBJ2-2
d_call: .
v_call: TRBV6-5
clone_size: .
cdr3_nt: TGTGCCAGCAGCCAGGGGACCGGGGAGCTGTTTTTT
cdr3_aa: CASSQGTGELFF

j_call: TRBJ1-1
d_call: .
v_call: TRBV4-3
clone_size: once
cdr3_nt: TGCGCCAGCAGCCAGGTCCTAGACACACGGAACACTGAAGCTTTCTTT
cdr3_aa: CASSQVLDTRNTEAFF

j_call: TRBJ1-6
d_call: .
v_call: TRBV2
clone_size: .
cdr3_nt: TGTGCCAGCAGTGAGGAGCCGAGCTCCTATAATTCACCCCTCCACTTT
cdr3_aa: CASSEEPSSYNSPLHF

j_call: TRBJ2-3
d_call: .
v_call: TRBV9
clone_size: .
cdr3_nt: TGTGCCAGCAGCGTATCTAGCACAGATACGCAGTATTTT
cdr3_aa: CASSVSSTDTQYF

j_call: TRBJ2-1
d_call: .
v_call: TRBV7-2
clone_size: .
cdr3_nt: TGTGCCAGCAGCCGGGATCGGGACTTGTTTAATGAGCAGTTCTTC
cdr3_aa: CASSRDRDLFNEQFF

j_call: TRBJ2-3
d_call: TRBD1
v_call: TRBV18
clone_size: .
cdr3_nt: TGTGCCAGCTCACCAATGACAGGGTTGACAGATACGCAGTATTTT
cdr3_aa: CASSPMTGLTDTQYF

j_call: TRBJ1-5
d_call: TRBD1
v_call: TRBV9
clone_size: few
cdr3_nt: TGTGCCAGCAGCGTAGGGGGACAGGGTGGTCAGCCCCAGCATTTT
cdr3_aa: CASSVGGQGGQPQHF

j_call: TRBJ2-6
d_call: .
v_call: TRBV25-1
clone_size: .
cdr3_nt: TGTGCCAGCAGTGCTGTCAACTCTGGGGCCAACGTCCTGACTTTC
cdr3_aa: CASSAVNSGANVLTF

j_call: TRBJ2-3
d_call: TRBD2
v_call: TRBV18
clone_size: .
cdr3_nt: TGTGCCAGCTCCCCGACTAGCGGGGGGGTCACAGATACGCAGTATTTT
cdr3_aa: CASSPTSGGVTDTQYF

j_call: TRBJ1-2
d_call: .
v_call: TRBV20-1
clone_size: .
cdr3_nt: TGCAGTGCCCCGTTCTCTGGCTACACCTTC
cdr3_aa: CSAPFSGYTF

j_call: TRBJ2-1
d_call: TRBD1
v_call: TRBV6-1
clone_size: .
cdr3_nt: TGTGCCAGCAGTGAATTCAATATTCCGGGACAGGGAAACAATGAGCAGTTCTTC
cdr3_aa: CASSEFNIPGQGNNEQFF

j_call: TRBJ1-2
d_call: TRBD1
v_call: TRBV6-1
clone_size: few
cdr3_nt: TGTGCCAGCAGTGAAGAAAGGGGGCGAGGCTATGGCTACACCTTC
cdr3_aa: CASSEERGRGYGYTF

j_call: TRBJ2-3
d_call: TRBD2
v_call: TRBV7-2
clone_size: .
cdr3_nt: TGTGCCAGCAGTCCAAACGAGCGGGGGGCGCGGGATACGCAGTATTTT
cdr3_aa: CASSPNERGARDTQYF

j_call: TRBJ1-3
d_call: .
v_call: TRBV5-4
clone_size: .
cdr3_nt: TGTGCCAGCAGCTTGGCCGGGGGAAACACCATATATTTT
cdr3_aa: CASSLAGGNTIYF

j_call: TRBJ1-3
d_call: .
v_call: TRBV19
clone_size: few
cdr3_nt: TGTGCCAGTAGTATGGGCCGACGACTTGCGAATCCTGGAAACACCATATATTTT
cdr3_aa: CASSMGRRLANPGNTIYF

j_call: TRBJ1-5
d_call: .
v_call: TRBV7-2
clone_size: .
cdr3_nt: TGTGCCAGCAGCTTAGGGTTCGGCCGGGGGTCGAGCAATCAGCCCCAGCATTTT
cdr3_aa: CASSLGFGRGSSNQPQHF

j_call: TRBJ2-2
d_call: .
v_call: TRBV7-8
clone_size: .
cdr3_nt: TGTGCCAGCAGCTTATGGTACAGGTCGAACACCGGGGAGCTGTTTTTT
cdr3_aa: CASSLWYRSNTGELFF

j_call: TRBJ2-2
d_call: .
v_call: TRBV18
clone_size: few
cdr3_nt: TGTGCCAGCTCACCAACCGAGGGGAGCGGGGAGCTGTTTTTT
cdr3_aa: CASSPTEGSGELFF

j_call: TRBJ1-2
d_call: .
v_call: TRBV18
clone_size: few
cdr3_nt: TGTGCCAGCTCACCTGGCACCCGTGACTATGGCTACACCTTC
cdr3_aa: CASSPGTRDYGYTF

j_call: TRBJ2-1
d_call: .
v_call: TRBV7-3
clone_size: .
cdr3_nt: TGTGCCAGCAGCCCGAGCGGGTCATCCTACAATGAGCAGTTCTTC
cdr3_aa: CASSPSGSSYNEQFF

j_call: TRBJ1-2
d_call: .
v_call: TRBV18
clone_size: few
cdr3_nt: TGTGCCAGCTCACCCGCCAGGGATTGGGGCTACACCTTC
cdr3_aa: CASSPARDWGYTF

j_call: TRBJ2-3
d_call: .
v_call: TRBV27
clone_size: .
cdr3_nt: TGTGCCGGGGGCGAGGGGAGGGGATCGGCGGATACGCAGTATTTT
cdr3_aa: CAGGEGRGSADTQYF

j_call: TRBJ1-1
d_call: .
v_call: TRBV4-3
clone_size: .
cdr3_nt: TGCGCCAGCAGCGTGCGACAATTCACTGAAGCTTTCTTT
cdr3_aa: CASSVRQFTEAFF

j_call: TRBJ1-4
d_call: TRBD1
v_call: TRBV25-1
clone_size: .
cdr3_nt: TGTGCCAGCAGCCACCTGGACAGGGTCGGCGAAAAACTGTTTTTT
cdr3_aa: CASSHLDRVGEKLFF

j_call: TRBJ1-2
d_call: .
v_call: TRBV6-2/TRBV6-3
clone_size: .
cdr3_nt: TGTGCCAGCAGTTACTCGGTGGGGTCTTCTAACCATGGCTACACCTTC
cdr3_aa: CASSYSVGSSNHGYTF